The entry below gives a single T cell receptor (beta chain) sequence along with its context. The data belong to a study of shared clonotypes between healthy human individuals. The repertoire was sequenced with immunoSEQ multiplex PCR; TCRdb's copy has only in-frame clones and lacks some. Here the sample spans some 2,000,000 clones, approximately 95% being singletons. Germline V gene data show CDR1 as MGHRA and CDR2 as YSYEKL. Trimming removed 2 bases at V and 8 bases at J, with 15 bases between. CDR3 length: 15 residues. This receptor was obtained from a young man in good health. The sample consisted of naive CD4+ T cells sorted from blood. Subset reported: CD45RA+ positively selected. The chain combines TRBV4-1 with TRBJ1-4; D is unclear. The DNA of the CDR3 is TGCGCCAGCAGCCAATTTTCGGGCGGATTCGAAAAACTGTTTTTT. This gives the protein CASSQFSGGFEKLFF.